This T cell receptor beta chain emerged from a study of T-cell memory formation after mild COVID-19 (dated by TCRdb to the early 2020s). About the study as a whole: TCR sequence clusters from the two donors were largely donor specific. T-cell clones expanding and contracting after mild COVID-19 in two donors were tracked by longitudinal TCRalpha and TCRbeta repertoire sequencing. The cohort was made up of two young adult volunteers, one female and one male, who were previously healthy.

The research as a whole found: Some responding clones were detected in pre-infection memory, which suggested that pre-existing cross-reactive memory T cells had joined the SARS-CoV-2 response. The second-wave clones that peaked on day 37 were not confirmed to be SARS-CoV-2 specific. Balanced CD4/CD8 phenotypes were observed for clones contracting from day 15 to 85, whereas a bias towards CD4+ was observed for a second wave of clones expanding from day 15 to 37. Contracting CD4+ clones turned up mainly in the CM and EM memory subsets, whereas EMRA was where CD8+ clones were enriched. The study included only a couple of mild cases, and larger cohorts that include severe cases with pre-infection samples were judged to be necessary.

The listed sequencing device is Illumina NovaSeq 6000. Using 5'RACE with constant-segment primers, TCRalpha and TCRbeta cDNA libraries were constructed, with sample barcodes and unique molecular identifiers added in the process. RNA was extracted from every sample with Trizol reagent. Library amplification was performed in two PCR steps, and a second sample barcode and Illumina TruSeq adapters were introduced in the second step. The libraries were sequenced on an Illumina NovaSeq using 2 x 150 bp paired-end reads. In the source study's methods: Demultiplexing of reads and collapsing into UMI-guided consensus sequences were performed with migec v1.2.7. Using mixcr v2.1.11, UMI consensuses were aligned to TRA and TRB V and J templates and then assembled into clonotypes. A clonotype was counted as expanded or contracted only if both edgeR and NoisET called the change significant, with noise models trained on biological replicates. For edgeR calls, the cutoffs were a false discovery rate-adjusted p below 0.01 and a log2 fold-change threshold of 1. As an exploratory analysis of dynamics, max-normalized trajectories of the 1000 most abundant clonotypes were examined by PCA with hierarchical clustering. Separately sequenced CD4+ and CD8+ repertoires were used to assign a CD4 or CD8 phenotype to each responding clone. The raw public reads went through TCRdb reprocessing: fastp at Q25, MiXCR clone calling, in-frame beta chains kept. Entries are consolidated by CDR3 protein sequence, retaining the most common genes and DNA. The V and J calls follow TCRdb's processing rather than the paper's. Present in this sample are 450,000 to 700,000 distinct CDR3 sequences, about 20% of which were seen just once. Of the sample, around 11% is held by the ten largest clones.

Comments on this clonotype: Its antigen is currently not known. No clone much larger than this one lies a single base away; base qualities are absent.

PBMCs were isolated by Ficoll-Paque density gradient centrifugation. From cysteine to phenylalanine, the CDR3 is 19 amino acids long. Only CDR3 DNA is held: 57 bases, read in frame from base 1. At the junction V is shortened by 4 bases and J by 4 bases; bases outside the gene matches: 17. As encoded in the germline V gene, CDR1 is SGHRS while CDR2 is YFSETQ. The TCR was taken from an adult woman who had mild COVID-19 (a few samples of this study predate the infection). The sample titles of this study are shuffled in the database, so cell type and time point are left out; the donor was told from shared clones. Sequenced input: PBMCs or a T cell subset sorted from them (not recorded which). This chain joins TRBV5-1 to TRBJ2-1, with 10 bases matching TRBD2. For the CDR3, the sequence is CASSLSRLAGVGSYNEQFF. The nucleotide sequence reads as follows: TGCGCCAGCAGCCTAAGCCGCCTAGCGGGAGTAGGATCGTACAATGAGCAGTTCTTC.